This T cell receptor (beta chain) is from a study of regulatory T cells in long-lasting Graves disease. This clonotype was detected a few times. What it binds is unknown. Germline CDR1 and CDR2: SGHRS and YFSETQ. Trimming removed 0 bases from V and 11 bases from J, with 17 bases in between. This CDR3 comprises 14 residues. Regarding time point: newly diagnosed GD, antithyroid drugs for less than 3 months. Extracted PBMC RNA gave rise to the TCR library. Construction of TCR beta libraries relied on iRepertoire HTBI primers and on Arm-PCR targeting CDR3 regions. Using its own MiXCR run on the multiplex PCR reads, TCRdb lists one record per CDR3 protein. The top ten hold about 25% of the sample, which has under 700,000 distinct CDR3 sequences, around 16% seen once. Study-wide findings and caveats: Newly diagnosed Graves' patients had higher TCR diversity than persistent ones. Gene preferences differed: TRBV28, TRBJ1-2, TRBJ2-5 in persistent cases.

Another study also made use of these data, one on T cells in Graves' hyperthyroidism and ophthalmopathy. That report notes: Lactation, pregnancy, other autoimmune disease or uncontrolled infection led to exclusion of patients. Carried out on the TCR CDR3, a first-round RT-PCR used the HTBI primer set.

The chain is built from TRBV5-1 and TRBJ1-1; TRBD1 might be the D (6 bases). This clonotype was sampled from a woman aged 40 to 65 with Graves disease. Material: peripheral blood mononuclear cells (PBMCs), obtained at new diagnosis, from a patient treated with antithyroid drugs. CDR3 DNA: TGCGCCAGCAGCTTGGCACAGGCATCCCAGGGGGCTTTCTTT. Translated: CASSLAQASQGAFF.